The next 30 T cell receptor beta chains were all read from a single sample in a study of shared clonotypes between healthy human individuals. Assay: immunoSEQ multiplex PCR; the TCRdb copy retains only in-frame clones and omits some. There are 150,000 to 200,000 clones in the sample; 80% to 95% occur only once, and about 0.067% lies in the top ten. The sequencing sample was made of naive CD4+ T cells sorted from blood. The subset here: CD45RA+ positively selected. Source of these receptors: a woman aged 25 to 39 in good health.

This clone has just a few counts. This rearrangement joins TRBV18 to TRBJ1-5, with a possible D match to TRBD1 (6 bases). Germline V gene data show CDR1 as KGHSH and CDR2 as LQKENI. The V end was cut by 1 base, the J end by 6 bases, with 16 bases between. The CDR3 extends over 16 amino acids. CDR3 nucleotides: TGTGCCAGCTCACCACAGGGTTCAGGGGACGGTCAGCCCCAGCATTTT. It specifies CASSPQGSGDGQPQHF.

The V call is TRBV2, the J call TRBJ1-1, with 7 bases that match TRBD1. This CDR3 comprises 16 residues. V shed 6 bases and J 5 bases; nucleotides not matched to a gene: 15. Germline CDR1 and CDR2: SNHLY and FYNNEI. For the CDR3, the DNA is TGTGCCAGCAGCCTACAACCACCCAGGGGGAGGACTGAAGCTTTCTTT. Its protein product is CASSLQPPRGRTEAFF.

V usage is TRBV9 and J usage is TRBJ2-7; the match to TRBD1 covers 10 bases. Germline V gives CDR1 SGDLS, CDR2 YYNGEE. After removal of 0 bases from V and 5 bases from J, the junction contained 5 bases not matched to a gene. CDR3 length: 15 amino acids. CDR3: CASSVAGTGAHEQYF. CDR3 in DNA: TGTGCCAGCAGCGTAGCCGGGACAGGGGCCCACGAGCAGTACTTC.

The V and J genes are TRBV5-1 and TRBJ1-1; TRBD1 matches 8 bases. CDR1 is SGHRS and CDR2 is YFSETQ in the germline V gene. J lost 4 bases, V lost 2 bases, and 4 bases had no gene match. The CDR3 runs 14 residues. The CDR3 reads CASSFGQGSTEAFF. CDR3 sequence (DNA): TGCGCCAGCAGCTTTGGACAGGGAAGCACTGAAGCTTTCTTT.

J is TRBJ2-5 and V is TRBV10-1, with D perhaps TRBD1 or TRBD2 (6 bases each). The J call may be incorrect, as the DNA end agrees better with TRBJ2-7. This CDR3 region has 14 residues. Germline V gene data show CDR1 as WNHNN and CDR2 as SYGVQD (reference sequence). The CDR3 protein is CASSPQGGAGEQYF. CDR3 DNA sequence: TGCGCCAGCAGCCCTCAAGGGGGAGCGGGCGAGCAGTACTTC.

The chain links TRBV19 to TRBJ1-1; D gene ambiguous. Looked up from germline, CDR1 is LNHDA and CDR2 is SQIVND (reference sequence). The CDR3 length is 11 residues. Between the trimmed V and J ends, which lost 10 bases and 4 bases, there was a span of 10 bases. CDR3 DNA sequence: TGTGCCACCCATGTAGGCACTGAAGCTTTCTTT. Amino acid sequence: CATHVGTEAFF.

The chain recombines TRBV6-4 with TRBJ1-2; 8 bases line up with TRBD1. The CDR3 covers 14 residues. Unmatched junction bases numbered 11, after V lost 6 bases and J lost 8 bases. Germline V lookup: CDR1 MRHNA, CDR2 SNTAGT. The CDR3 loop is CASSPRDRPWGYTF. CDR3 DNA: TGTGCCAGCAGCCCAAGGGACAGGCCCTGGGGCTACACCTTC.

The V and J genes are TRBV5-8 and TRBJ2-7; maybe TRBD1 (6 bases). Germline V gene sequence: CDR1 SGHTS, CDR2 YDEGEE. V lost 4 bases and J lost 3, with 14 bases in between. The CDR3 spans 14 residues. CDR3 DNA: TGTGCCAGCAGCGCGACCCGGGACATCTACGAGCAGTACTTC. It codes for CASSATRDIYEQYF.

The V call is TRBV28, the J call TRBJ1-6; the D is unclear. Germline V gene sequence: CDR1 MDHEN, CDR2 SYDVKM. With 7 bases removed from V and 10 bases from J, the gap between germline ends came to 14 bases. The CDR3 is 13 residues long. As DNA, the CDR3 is TGTGCCAGCACCTGGTGGTCCAACTCACCCCTCCACTTT. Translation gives CASTWWSNSPLHF.

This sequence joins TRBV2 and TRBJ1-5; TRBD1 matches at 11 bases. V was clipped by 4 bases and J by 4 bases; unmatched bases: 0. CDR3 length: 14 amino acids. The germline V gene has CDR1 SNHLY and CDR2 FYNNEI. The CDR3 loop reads CASSGDRGNQPQHF. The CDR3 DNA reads TGTGCCAGCAGTGGGGACAGGGGGAATCAGCCCCAGCATTTT. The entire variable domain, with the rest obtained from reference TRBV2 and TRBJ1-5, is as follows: EPEVTQTPSHQVTQMGQEVILRCVPISNHLYFYWYRQILGQKVEFLVSFYNNEISEKSEIFDDQFSVERPDGSNFTLKIRSTKLEDSAMYFCASSGDRGNQPQHFGDGTRLSIL.

The CDR3 DNA sequence: TGCGCCAGCAAGACTGGACAGGCGCTTGCTGAAGCTTTCTTT. It encodes CASKTGQALAEAFF. J is TRBJ1-1 and V is TRBV5-1; TRBD1 matches at 7 bases. V lost 6 bases, J lost 6 bases, and 11 bases stayed unmatched. Germline V CDR1 and CDR2: SGHRS, YFSETQ. This CDR3 has 14 residues.

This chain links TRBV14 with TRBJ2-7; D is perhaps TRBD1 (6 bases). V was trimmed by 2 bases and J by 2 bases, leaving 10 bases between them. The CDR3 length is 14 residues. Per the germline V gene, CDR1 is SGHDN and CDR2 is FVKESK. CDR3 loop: CASSQNRVPYEQYF. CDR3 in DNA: TGTGCCAGCAGCCAAAACAGGGTGCCCTACGAGCAGTACTTC. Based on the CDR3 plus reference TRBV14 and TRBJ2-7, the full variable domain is EAGVTQFPSHSVIEKGQTVTLRCDPISGHDNLYWYRRVMGKEIKFLLHFVKESKQDESGMPNNRFLAERTGGTYSTLKVQPAELEDSGVYFCASSQNRVPYEQYFGPGTRLTVT.

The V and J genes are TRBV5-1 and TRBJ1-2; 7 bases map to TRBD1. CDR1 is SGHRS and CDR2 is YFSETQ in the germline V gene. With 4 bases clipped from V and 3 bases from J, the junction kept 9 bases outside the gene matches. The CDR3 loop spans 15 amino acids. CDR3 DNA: TGCGCCAGCAGCGGGACGACAGGGTCGGACTATGGCTACACCTTC. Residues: CASSGTTGSDYGYTF. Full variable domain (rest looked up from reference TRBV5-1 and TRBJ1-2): KAGVTQTPRYLIKTRGQQVTLSCSPISGHRSVSWYQQTPGQGLQFLFEYFSETQRNKGNFPGRFSGRQFSNSRSEMNVSTLELGDSALYLCASSGTTGSDYGYTFGSGTRLTVV.

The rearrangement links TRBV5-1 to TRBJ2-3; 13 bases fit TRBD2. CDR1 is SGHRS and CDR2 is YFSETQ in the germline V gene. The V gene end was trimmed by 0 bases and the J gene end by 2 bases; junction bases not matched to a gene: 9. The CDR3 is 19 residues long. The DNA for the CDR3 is TGCGCCAGCAGCTTGGATCCCGGGACTAGCGGGATTATCACAGATACGCAGTATTTT. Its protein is CASSLDPGTSGIITDTQYF.

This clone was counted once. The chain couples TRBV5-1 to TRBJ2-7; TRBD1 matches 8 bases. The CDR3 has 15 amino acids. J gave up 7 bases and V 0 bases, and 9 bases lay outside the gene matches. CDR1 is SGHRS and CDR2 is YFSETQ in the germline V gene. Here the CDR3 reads CASSLVPGGGEEQYF. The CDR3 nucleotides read TGCGCCAGCAGCTTGGTTCCAGGGGGCGGCGAGGAGCAGTACTTC. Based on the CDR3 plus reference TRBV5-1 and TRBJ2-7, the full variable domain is KAGVTQTPRYLIKTRGQQVTLSCSPISGHRSVSWYQQTPGQGLQFLFEYFSETQRNKGNFPGRFSGRQFSNSRSEMNVSTLELGDSALYLCASSLVPGGGEEQYFGPGTRLTVT.

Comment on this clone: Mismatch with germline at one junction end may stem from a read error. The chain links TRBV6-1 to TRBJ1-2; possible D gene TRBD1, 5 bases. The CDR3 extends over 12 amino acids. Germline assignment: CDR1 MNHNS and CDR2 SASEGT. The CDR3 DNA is TGTGCCAGCAGTGAGAGCCCGGGGCCGACGTTCTTC. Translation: CASSESPGPTFF.

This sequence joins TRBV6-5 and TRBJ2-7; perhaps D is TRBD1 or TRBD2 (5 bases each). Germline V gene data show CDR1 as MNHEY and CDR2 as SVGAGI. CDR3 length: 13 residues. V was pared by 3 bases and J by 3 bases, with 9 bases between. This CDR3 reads CASSYGGIYEQYF. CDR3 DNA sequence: TGTGCCAGCAGTTATGGGGGAATCTACGAGCAGTACTTC.

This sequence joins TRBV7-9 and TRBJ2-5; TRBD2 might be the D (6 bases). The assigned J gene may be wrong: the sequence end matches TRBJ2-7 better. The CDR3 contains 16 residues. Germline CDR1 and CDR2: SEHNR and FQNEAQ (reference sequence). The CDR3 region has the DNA TGTGCCAGCAGCTTTGGAGGGGCCAAAATCTCCTACGAGCAGTACTTC. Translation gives CASSFGGAKISYEQYF.

CDR3 residues: CASSLWGSNSYEQYF. The CDR3 bases are TGTGCCAGCAGCCTTTGGGGGTCTAACTCCTACGAGCAGTACTTC. The V call is TRBV7-8, the J call TRBJ2-5; perhaps D is TRBD1 or TRBD2 (5 bases each). The end of the DNA aligns better with TRBJ2-7, so the J call may be wrong. There are 15 residues in the CDR3. Germline values: CDR1 SGHVS, CDR2 FQNEAQ.

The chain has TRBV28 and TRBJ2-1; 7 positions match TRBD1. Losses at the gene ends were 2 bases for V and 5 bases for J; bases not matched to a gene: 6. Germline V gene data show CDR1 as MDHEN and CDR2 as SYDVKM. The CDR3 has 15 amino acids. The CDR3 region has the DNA TGTGCCAGCAGTTTAGGGGACAGTAGACACAATGAGCAGTTCTTC. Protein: CASSLGDSRHNEQFF.

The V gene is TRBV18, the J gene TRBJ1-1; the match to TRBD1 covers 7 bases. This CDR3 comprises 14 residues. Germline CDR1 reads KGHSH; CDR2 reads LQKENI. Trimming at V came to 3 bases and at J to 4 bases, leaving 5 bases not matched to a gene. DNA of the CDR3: TGTGCCAGCTCACCGGGACAGTGGGGCACTGAAGCTTTCTTT. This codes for CASSPGQWGTEAFF.

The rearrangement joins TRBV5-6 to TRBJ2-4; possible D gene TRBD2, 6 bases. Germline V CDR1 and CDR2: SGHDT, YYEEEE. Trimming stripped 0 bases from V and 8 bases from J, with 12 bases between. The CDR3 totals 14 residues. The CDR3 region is CASSLGQGGYIQYF. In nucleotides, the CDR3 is TGTGCCAGCAGCTTGGGGCAGGGAGGTTACATTCAGTACTTC.

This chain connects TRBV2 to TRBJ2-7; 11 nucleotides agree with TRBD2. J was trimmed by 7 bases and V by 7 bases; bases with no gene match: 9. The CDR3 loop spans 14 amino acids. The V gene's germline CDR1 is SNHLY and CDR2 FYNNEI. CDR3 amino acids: CASTLAGGSREQYF. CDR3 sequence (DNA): TGTGCCAGCACGCTAGCGGGAGGTTCGCGAGAGCAGTACTTC. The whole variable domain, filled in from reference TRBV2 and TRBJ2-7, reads EPEVTQTPSHQVTQMGQEVILRCVPISNHLYFYWYRQILGQKVEFLVSFYNNEISEKSEIFDDQFSVERPDGSNFTLKIRSTKLEDSAMYFCASTLAGGSREQYFGPGTRLTVT.

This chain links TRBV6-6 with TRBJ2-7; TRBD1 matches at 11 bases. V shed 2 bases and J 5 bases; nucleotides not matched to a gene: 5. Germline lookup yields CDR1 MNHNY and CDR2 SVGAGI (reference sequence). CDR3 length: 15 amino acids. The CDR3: CASSYEGQGVNEQYF. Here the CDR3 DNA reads TGTGCCAGCAGTTACGAGGGACAGGGGGTCAACGAGCAGTACTTC.

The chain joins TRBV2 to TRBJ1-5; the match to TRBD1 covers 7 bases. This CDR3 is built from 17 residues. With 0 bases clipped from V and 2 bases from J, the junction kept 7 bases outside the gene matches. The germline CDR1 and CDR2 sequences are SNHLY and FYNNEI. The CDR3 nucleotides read TGTGCCAGCAGTGAAGCGCTATATGGACAGGGCAATCAGCCCCAGCATTTT. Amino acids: CASSEALYGQGNQPQHF.

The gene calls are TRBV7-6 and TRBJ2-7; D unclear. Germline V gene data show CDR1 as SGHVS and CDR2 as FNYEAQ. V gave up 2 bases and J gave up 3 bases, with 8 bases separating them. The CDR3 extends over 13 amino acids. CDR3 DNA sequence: TGTGCCAGCAGCTTACTTGAGAACTACGAGCAGTACTTC. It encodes CASSLLENYEQYF.

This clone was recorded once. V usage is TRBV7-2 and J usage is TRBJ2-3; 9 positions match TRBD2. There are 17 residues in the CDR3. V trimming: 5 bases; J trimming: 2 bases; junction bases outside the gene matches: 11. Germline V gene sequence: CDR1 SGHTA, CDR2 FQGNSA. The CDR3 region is CASSRREASGVTDTQYF. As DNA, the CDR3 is TGTGCCAGCAGCCGTAGGGAGGCTAGCGGGGTCACAGATACGCAGTATTTT.

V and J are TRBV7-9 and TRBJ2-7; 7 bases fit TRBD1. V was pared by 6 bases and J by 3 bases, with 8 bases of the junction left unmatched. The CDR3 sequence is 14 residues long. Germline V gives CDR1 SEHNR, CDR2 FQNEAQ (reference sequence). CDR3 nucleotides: TGTGCCAGCAGTTGGGCTGGGACAGACTACGAGCAGTACTTC. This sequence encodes CASSWAGTDYEQYF.

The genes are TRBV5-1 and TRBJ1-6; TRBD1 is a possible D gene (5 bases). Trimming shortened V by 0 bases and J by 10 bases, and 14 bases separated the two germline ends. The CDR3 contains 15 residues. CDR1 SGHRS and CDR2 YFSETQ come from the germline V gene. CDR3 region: CASSLGGRVESPLHF. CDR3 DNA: TGCGCCAGCAGCTTGGGCGGCAGGGTTGAGTCACCCCTCCACTTT.

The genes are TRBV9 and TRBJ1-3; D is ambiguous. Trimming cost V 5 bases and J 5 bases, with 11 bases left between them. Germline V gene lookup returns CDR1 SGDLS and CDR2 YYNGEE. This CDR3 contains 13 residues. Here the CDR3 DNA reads TGTGCCAGCAGTGAGGACGGGAGAAACACCATATATTTT. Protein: CASSEDGRNTIYF.